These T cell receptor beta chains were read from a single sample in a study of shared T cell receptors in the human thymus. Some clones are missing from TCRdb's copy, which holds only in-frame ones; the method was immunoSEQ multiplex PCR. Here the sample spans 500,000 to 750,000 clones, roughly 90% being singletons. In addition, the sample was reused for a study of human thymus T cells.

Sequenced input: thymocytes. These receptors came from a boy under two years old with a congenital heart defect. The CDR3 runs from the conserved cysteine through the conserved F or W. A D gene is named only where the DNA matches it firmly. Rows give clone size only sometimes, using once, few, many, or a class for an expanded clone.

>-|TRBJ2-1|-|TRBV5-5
TGTGCCAGCAGCCTGGGAGGGGGAGTCCCCTGGAATGAGCAGTTCTTC
CASSLGGGVPWNEQFF
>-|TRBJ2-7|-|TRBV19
TGTGCCAGTAGTAGCACCCCAGGCTACGAGCAGTACTTC
CASSSTPGYEQYF
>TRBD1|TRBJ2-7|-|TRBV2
TGTGCCAGCAGTCCTGACAGGGGGCACACTTCCTACGAGCAGTACTTC
CASSPDRGHTSYEQYF
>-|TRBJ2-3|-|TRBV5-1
TGCGCCAGCAGCTTGGGTATAACAGATACGCAGTATTTT
CASSLGITDTQYF
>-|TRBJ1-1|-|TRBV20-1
TGCAGTGCCCGTGTCTACACTGAAGCTTTCTTT
CSARVYTEAFF
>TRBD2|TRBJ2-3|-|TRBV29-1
TGCAGCGACAAGTATGGACTAGCGGGGCCCACAGATACGCAGTATTTT
CSDKYGLAGPTDTQYF
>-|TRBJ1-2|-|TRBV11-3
TGTGCCAGCAGCTTAGGGCGGCAGGGCGACTACTATGGCTACACCTTC
CASSLGRQGDYYGYTF
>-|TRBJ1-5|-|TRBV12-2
TGTGCAAGTCGCTTAGGGGGACAGGGGAGTCAGCCCCAGCATTTT
CASRLGGQGSQPQHF
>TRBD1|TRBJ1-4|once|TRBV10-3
TGTGCCATCAGTGAGTCCGGGACAGGGTTGAGACGGTATGAAAAACTGTTTTTT
CAISESGTGLRRYEKLFF
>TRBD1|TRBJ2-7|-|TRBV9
TGTGCCAGCAGCGTAGGGGGACAGCTTTACGAGCAGTACTTC
CASSVGGQLYEQYF
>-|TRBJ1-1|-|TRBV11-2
TGTGCCAGCAGCTTACGACAGGAGAACACTGAAGCTTTCTTT
CASSLRQENTEAFF
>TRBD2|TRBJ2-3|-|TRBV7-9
TGTGCCAGCAGCTTAATGCGCGGGAGGAATTATGTCACAGATACGCAGTATTTT
CASSLMRGRNYVTDTQYF
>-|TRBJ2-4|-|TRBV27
TGTGCCAGCAGTCCCGAGACAGGCCTAGCCAAAAACATTCAGTACTTC
CASSPETGLAKNIQYF
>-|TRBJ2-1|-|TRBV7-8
TGTGCCAGCGCGGATGTGGCCCTGGTCCACAATGAGCAGTTCTTC
CASADVALVHNEQFF
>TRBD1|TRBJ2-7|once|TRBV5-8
TGTGCCAGTAAGCGGGACAGGGGCTCCTACGAGCAGTACTTC
CASKRDRGSYEQYF
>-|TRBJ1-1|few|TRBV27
TGTGCCAGCAGTTTAATCGGCAGGGGCTACACTGAAGCTTTCTTT
CASSLIGRGYTEAFF
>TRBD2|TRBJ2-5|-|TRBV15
TGTGCCACCAGCAGAGCGACTAGCGGGGGCCGGGAGACCCAGTACTTC
CATSRATSGGRETQYF
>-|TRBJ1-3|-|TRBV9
TGTGCCAGCAGCGTAGGCAAGCGGTCGTCTGGAAACACCATATATTTT
CASSVGKRSSGNTIYF
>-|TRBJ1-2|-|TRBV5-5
TGTGCCAGCAGCTTGCGGGGAACTAACTATGGCTACACCTTC
CASSLRGTNYGYTF
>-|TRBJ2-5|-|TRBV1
TGCACCAGCAGCCAAGATTCAGGGGAAGAGACCCAGTACTTC
CTSSQDSGEETQYF
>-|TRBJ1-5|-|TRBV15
TGTGCCACCAGCAGAGGTCAGGGCAATCAGCCCCAGCATTTT
CATSRGQGNQPQHF
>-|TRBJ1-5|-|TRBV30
TGTGCCTGGAGCCTGGGACAAAATTTTTATAGCAATCAGCCCCAGCATTTT
CAWSLGQNFYSNQPQHF
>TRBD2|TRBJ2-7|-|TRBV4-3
TGCGCCAGCAGCCAAGTGCGAAGCGGGAGGGTCTTCCACGAGCAGTACTTC
CASSQVRSGRVFHEQYF
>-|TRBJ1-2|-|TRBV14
TGTGCCAGCAGTCTGGGTAGGAGGGTATATGGCTACACCTTC
CASSLGRRVYGYTF
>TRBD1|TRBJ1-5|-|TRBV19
TGTGCCAGTAACCACCCGGGACAGGCCCCCTCAGTCCAGCCCCAGCATTTT
CASNHPGQAPSVQPQHF
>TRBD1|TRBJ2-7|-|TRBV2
TGTGCCAGCATCGAACTCGGGACAGGCCTCTCCTACGAGCAGTACTTC
CASIELGTGLSYEQYF
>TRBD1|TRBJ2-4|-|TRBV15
TGTGCCACCAGCAGAGCCCTCCCCGACAGGGACCTAGCCAAAAACATTCAGTACTTC
CATSRALPDRDLAKNIQYF
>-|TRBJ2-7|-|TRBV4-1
TGCGCCAGCAGCCAAGAAACTAAGCCCTTCTACGAGCAGTACTTC
CASSQETKPFYEQYF
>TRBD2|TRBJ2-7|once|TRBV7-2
TGTGCCAGCAGCTTAGCTAAGGGGACGGGAGGATATAGCGAGCAGTACTTC
CASSLAKGTGGYSEQYF
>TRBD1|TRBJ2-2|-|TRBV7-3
TGTGCCAGCAGCGCGAATGACAGGGTGGACACCGGGGAGCTGTTTTTT
CASSANDRVDTGELFF
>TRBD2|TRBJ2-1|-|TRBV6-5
TGTGCCAGCAGTTTGACTAGCGGGAGGGTTGGGGAGCAGTTCTTC
CASSLTSGRVGEQFF
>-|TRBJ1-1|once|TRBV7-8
TGTGCCAGCAGCTTAGGGTGGACAGCAGAAGCTTTCTTT
CASSLGWTAEAFF
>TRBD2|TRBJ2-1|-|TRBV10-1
TGCGCCAGCAGTGAGAGCGCTAGCGGGAGGTTCACTGAGCAGTTCTTC
CASSESASGRFTEQFF
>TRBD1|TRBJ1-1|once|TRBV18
TGTGCCAGCTCACCACGACGGGACAGGGGGATGAACACTGAAGCTTTCTTT
CASSPRRDRGMNTEAFF
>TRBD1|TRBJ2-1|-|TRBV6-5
TGTGCCAGCAGTTACCCGACAGGGGGCACCAGGTATGAGCAGTTCTTC
CASSYPTGGTRYEQFF
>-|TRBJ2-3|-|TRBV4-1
TGCGCCAGCAGCCAAGATCTGGACAGACATACGCAGTATTTT
CASSQDLDRHTQYF
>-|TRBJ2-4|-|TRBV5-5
TGTGCCAGCAGCTTGAGATCCGGGGGGCTAGCCAAAAACATTCAGTACTTC
CASSLRSGGLAKNIQYF
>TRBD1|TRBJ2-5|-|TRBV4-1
TGCGCCAGCAGCCAAGATCGGGTGAGCGGGACAGGGGGTGAGACCCAGTACTTC
CASSQDRVSGTGGETQYF
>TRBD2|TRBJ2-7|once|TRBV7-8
TGTGCCAGCAGCTTAACTCCTAGCGGGAGGTTCTCCTACGAGCAGTACTTC
CASSLTPSGRFSYEQYF
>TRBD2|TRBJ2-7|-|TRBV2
TGTGCCAGCAGTGAAAAGGGACTAGCGATCTACGAGCAGTACTTC
CASSEKGLAIYEQYF
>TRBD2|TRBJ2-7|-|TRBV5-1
TGCGCCAGCAGCCCCCGGGGGGTGACCTACGAGCAGTACTTC
CASSPRGVTYEQYF
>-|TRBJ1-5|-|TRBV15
TGTGCCACCAGCAGAGATGGAGACCTTAATCAGCCCCAGCATTTT
CATSRDGDLNQPQHF
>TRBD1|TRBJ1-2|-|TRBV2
TGTGCCGGCACGGACAGGGCCTATGGCTACACCTTC
CAGTDRAYGYTF
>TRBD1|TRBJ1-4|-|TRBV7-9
TGTGCCAGCAGCTTGGGACAGAGTAATGAAAAACTGTTTTTT
CASSLGQSNEKLFF
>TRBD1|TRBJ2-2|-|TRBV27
TGTGCCAGCAGACCTGTCCTGTTCCTCAGCGGGACAGGGGGAACCGGGGAGCTGTTTTTT
CASRPVLFLSGTGGTGELFF
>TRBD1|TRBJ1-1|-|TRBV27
TGTGCCACACACCACCGGACAGGGAGGACTGAAGCTTTCTTT
CATHHRTGRTEAFF
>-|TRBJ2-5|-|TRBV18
TGTGCCAGCTCACCGCACAAGTCATGGGGGCGGGAGATCCACCAAGAGACCCAGTACTTC
CASSPHKSWGREIHQETQYF
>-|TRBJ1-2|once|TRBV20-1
TGCGGTCCAAGTATGGAGAATGGCTACACCTTC
CGPSMENGYTF
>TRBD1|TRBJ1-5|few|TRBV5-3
TGTGCCAGAAGCTTGAGACAGGGGGCGAATAGCAATCAGCCCCAGCATTTT
CARSLRQGANSNQPQHF
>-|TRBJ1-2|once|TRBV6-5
TGTGCCAGCAGTTACTCGATGGAGGGCCGGGAAGGCTACACCTTC
CASSYSMEGREGYTF
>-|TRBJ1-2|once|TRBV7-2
TGTGCCAGCAGCTCCCTGTGGAGGGAGGGAGGCTACACCTTC
CASSSLWREGGYTF